The clone carrying this T cell receptor beta chain was found many times. Its antigen is unidentified. The record originates from a study of T-cell reconstitution after alpha-beta-depleted transplantation in children. Findings of the study overall: Diversity of TCRbeta at day 60 was high in some patients, arising from surviving recipient T cells and thymic progenitors. Expanded graft clones, several hundred of them, were reportedly the source of alpha-beta T cells about two months after transplant. The main origin of T-cell counts and diversity one year after transplant was newly produced T cells.

CDR3 size: 15 residues. V trimming: 8 bases; J trimming: 1 base; junction bases outside the gene matches: 9. Looked up from germline, CDR1 is MNHEY and CDR2 is SMNVEV (reference sequence). Construction of the TCRbeta library involved unique molecular identifiers. TCRdb passed the PCR reads through MiXCR, listing each CDR3 protein once. There are about 230,000 distinct CDR3 sequences in the sample; about a tenth occur only once, and 28% lies in the top ten. Source: PBMCs, taken before TCRalphabeta/CD19-depleted stem cell transplant. The origin of this receptor is a child younger than two with acute myeloid leukemia, due to receive a stem cell transplant. The genes are TRBV27 and TRBJ2-7; 9 bases are shared with TRBD2. CDR3 coding DNA: TGTGCCAGCCGTACCCCGGGACTAGCATCCTACGAGCAGTACTTC. This gives the protein CASRTPGLASYEQYF.